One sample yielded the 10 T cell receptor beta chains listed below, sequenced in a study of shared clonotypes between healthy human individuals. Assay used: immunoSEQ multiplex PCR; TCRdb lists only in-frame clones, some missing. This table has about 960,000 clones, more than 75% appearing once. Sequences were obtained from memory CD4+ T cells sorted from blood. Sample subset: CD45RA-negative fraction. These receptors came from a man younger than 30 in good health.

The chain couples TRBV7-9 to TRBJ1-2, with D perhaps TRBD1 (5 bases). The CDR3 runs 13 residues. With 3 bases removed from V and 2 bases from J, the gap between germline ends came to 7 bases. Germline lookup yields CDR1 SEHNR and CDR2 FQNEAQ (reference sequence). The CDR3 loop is CASSFGGNYGYTF. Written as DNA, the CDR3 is TGTGCCAGCAGCTTCGGGGGGAACTATGGCTACACCTTC.

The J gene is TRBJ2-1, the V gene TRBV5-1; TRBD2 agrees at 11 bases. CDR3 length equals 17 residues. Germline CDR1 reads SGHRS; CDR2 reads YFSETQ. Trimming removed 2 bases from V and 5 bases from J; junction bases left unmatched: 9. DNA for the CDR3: TGCGCCAGCAGCTTAGGCTTACTAGCGGGAGAAGACAATGAGCAGTTCTTC. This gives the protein CASSLGLLAGEDNEQFF.

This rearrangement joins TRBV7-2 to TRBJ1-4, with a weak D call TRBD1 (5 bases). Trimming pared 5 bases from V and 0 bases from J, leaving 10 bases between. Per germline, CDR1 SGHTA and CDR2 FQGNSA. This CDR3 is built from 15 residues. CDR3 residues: CASSPSGATNEKLFF. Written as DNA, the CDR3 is TGTGCCAGCAGCCCTTCGGGGGCAACTAATGAAAAACTGTTTTTT.

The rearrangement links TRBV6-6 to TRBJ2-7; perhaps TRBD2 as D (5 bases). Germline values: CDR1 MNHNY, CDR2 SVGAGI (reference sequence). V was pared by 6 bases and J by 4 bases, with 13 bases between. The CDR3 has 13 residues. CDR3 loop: CASRDSARYEQYF. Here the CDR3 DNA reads TGTGCCAGCAGGGACTCCGCACGGTACGAGCAGTACTTC.

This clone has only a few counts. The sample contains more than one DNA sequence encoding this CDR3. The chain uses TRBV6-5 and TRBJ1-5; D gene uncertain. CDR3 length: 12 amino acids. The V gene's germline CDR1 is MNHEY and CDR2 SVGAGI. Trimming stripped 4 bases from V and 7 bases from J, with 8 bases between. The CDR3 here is CASSSGRQPQHF. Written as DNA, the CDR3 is TGTGCCAGCAGTTCCGGCAGACAGCCCCAGCATTTT.

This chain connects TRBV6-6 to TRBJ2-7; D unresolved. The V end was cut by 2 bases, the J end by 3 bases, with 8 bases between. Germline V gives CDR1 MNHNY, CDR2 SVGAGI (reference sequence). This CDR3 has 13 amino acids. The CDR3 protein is CASSYEGNYEQYF. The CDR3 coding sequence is TGTGCCAGCAGTTACGAAGGGAACTACGAGCAGTACTTC.

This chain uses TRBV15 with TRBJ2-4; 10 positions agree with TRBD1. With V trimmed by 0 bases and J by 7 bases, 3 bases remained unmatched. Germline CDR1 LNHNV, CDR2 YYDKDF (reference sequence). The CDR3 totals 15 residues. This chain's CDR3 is CATSREDRGRNIQYF. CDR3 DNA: TGTGCCACCAGCAGAGAAGACAGGGGGCGGAACATTCAGTACTTC.

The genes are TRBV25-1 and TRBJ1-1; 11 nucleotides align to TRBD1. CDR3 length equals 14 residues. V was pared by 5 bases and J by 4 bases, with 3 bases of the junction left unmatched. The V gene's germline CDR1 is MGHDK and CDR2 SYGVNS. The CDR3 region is CASSFGTGGTEAFF. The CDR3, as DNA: TGTGCCAGCAGTTTCGGGACAGGGGGCACTGAAGCTTTCTTT. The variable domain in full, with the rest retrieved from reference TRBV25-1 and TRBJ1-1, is EADIYQTPRYLVIGTGKKITLECSQTMGHDKMYWYQQDPGMELHLIHYSYGVNSTEKGDLSSESTVSRIRTEHFPLTLESARPSHTSQYLCASSFGTGGTEAFFGQGTRLTVV.

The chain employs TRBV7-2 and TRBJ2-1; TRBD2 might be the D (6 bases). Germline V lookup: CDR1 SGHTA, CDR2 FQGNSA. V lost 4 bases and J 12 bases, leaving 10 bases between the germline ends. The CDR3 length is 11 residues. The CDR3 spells CASSWRGGQFF. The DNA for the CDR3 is TGTGCCAGCAGCTGGAGGGGTGGGCAGTTCTTC.

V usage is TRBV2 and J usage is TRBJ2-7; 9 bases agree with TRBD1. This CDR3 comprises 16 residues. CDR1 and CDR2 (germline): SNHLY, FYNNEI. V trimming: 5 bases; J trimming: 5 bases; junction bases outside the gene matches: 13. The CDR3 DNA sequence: TGTGCCAGCAGTTTGGAGGCCGGGACAGGGATTAACGAGCAGTACTTC. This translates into CASSLEAGTGINEQYF.